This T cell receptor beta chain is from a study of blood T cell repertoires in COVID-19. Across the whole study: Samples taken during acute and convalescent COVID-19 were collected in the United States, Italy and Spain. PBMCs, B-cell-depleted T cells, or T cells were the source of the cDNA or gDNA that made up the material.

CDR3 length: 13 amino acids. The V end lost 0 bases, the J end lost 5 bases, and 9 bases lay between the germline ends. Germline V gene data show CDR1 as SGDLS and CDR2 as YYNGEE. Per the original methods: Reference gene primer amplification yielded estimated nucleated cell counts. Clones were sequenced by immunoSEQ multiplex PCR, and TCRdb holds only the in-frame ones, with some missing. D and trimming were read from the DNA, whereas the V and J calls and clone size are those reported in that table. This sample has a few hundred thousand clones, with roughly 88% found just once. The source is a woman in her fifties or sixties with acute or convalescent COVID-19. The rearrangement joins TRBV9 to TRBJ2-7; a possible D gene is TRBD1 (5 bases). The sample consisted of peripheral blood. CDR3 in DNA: TGTGCCAGCAGCGTAGAGGCAGGGAACGAGCAGTACTTC. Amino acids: CASSVEAGNEQYF. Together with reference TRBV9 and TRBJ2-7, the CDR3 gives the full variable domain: DSGVTQTPKHLITATGQRVTLRCSPRSGDLSVYWYQQSLDQGLQFLIQYYNGEERAKGNILERFSAQQFPDLHSELNLSSLELGDSALYFCASSVEAGNEQYFGPGTRLTVT.